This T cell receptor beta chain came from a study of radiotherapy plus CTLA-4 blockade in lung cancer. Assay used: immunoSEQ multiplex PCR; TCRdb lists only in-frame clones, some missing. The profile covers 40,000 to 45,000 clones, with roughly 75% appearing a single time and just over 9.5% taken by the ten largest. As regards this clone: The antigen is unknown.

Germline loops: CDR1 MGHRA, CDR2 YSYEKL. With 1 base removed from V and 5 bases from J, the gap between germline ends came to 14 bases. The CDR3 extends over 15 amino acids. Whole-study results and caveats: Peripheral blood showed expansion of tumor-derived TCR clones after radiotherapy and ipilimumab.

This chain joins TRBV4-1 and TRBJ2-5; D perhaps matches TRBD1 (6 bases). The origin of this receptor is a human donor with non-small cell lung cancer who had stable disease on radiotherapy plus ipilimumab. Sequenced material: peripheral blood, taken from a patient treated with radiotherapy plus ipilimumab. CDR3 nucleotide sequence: TGCGCCAGCAGCCAAGCAGGGGCGGACAGTGAGACCCAGTACTTC. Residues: CASSQAGADSETQYF.